The 32 T cell receptor beta chains below all came from one sample that was sequenced in a study of blood T cell repertoires in COVID-19 (dated by TCRdb to 2018 to 2020). The library relied on the immunoSEQ multiplex PCR assay. TCRdb retrieved this table from immuneACCESS and kept in-frame rearrangements only. Not all clones are present; in checked studies, unresolved V genes account for under half, and no reason is known for the remainder. Recorded for this sample are 200,000 to 250,000 clones; about 88% of them occurred a single time. The top ten clones comprise about 2.6% of the sample. The sample comprised PBMCs or T cells enriched from blood (not recorded which). All receptors come from a woman aged 30 to 39 who had recovered from COVID-19.

J is TRBJ1-2 and V is TRBV2; TRBD1 agrees at 10 bases. Per germline, CDR1 SNHLY and CDR2 FYNNEI. There are 15 residues in the CDR3. V lost 6 bases, J lost 4 bases, and 8 bases stayed unmatched. The CDR3 reads CASSQDRGRVYGYTF. CDR3 DNA: TGTGCCAGCAGCCAAGACAGGGGGCGGGTCTATGGCTACACCTTC. The whole variable domain, filled in from reference TRBV2 and TRBJ1-2, reads EPEVTQTPSHQVTQMGQEVILRCVPISNHLYFYWYRQILGQKVEFLVSFYNNEISEKSEIFDDQFSVERPDGSNFTLKIRSTKLEDSAMYFCASSQDRGRVYGYTFGSGTRLTVV.

The chain joins TRBV7-9 to TRBJ2-2, with a tentative D call TRBD2 (6 bases). The CDR3 runs 16 residues. Between the trimmed V and J ends, which lost 2 bases and 6 bases, there was a span of 16 bases. Germline V gene sequence: CDR1 SEHNR, CDR2 FQNEAQ (reference sequence). The CDR3 region has the DNA TGTGCCAGCAGCTTATCAGGGAGGTTTGGATCCGGGGAGCTGTTTTTT. It specifies CASSLSGRFGSGELFF.

V and J are TRBV27 and TRBJ1-5; perhaps TRBD1 as D (6 bases). Germline lookup yields CDR1 MNHEY and CDR2 SMNVEV (reference sequence). The CDR3 totals 13 residues. V was clipped by 8 bases and J by 5 bases, with 13 bases between them. The CDR3, as DNA: TGTGCCAGCGATCGGGGGGCCCATCAGCCCCAGCATTTT. This sequence encodes CASDRGAHQPQHF.

Remarks on this clone: This CDR3 is also generated by other DNA sequences in the sample. The J gene is TRBJ2-1, the V gene TRBV5-1, with TRBD1 identical over 9 bases. This CDR3 contains 15 residues. V was clipped by 0 bases and J by 4 bases; unmatched bases: 2. Germline assignment: CDR1 SGHRS and CDR2 YFSETQ. CDR3 coding DNA: TGCGCCAGCAGCTTGGGGGACAGGGAATACAATGAGCAGTTCTTC. Protein sequence: CASSLGDREYNEQFF.

The V and J genes are TRBV21-1 and TRBJ2-7; the table names TRBD2, a call not compared with the DNA. TRBV21-1 is assigned pseudogene status. The CDR3 is made up of 10 amino acids. CDR3 amino acids: CASCGREQYF. CDR3 bases: TGTGCCAGCTGCGGTCGCGAGCAGTACTTC.

The gene calls are TRBV19 and TRBJ1-5; 7 bases fit TRBD1. The CDR3 is made up of 19 amino acids. The V segment lost 9 bases and the J segment 0 bases; nucleotides outside the gene matches: 20. Germline lookup yields CDR1 LNHDA and CDR2 SQIVND (reference sequence). The CDR3 region has the DNA TGTGCCAGACGGCGTGGAAGGGGGACAGACTCTAATAGCAATCAGCCCCAGCATTTT. Amino acids: CARRRGRGTDSNSNQPQHF.

V and J are TRBV5-1 and TRBJ1-1; D perhaps matches TRBD1 (6 bases). The CDR3 is 13 residues long. Deletions cut 7 bases from V and 4 bases from J, with 14 bases between. Germline lookup yields CDR1 SGHRS and CDR2 YFSETQ. CDR3 bases: TGCGCCAGCGGGTATGACAGGAGCACTGAAGCTTTCTTT. Its translation is CASGYDRSTEAFF. Variable domain in full (rest from reference TRBV5-1 and TRBJ1-1): KAGVTQTPRYLIKTRGQQVTLSCSPISGHRSVSWYQQTPGQGLQFLFEYFSETQRNKGNFPGRFSGRQFSNSRSEMNVSTLELGDSALYLCASGYDRSTEAFFGQGTRLTVV.

V and J are TRBV28 and TRBJ2-1, with 10 bases lining up with TRBD2. This CDR3 contains 14 residues. The V segment lost 7 bases and the J segment 6 bases; nucleotides outside the gene matches: 6. CDR1 is MDHEN and CDR2 is SYDVKM in the germline V gene. The CDR3 here is CASKSQRGGNEQFF. The CDR3 nucleotides are TGTGCCAGCAAGAGCCAGCGGGGGGGCAATGAGCAGTTCTTC.

Regarding this clone: Other DNA sequences from this sample encode an identical CDR3 as well. CDR3 sequence (DNA): TGTGCCATCAGACCTGGACAGGGCTCCTACGAGCAGTACTTC. As protein: CAIRPGQGSYEQYF. The chain recombines TRBV10-3 with TRBJ2-7, with TRBD1 matching 8 bases. CDR3 length equals 14 residues. V lost 6 bases and J lost 0; bases outside the gene matches: 4. Germline lookup yields CDR1 ENHRY and CDR2 SYGVKD.

This rearrangement joins TRBV29-1 to TRBJ1-2, with a tentative D call TRBD1 (5 bases). Deletions cut 0 bases from V and 0 bases from J, with 23 bases between. The CDR3 spans 19 residues. In germline, CDR1 is SQVTM, CDR2 ANQGSEA. CDR3: CSVEEAGRILSRANYGYTF. CDR3 DNA sequence: TGCAGCGTTGAAGAGGCAGGGCGAATTCTTTCTAGGGCTAACTATGGCTACACCTTC.

This clone was picked up one time. V and J are TRBV3-1 (or the pseudogene TRBV3-2) and TRBJ2-3; TRBD2 agrees at 8 bases. Germline V gives CDR1 LGHDT, CDR2 YNNKEL (reference sequence). There are 16 residues in the CDR3. V gave up 0 bases and J gave up 5 bases; unmatched junction bases: 7. CDR3 sequence reads: CASSQESGGNLDTQYF. DNA for the CDR3: TGTGCCAGCAGCCAAGAGTCGGGGGGGAACCTAGATACGCAGTATTTT.

In its sample, this clone was seen once. For the CDR3, the DNA is TGTGCCAGCAGCAAAAACCAGGGGAACACCGGGGAGCTGTTTTTT. Protein product: CASSKNQGNTGELFF. The chain uses TRBV14 and TRBJ2-2, with a possible D match to TRBD1 (5 bases). V was trimmed by 5 bases and J by 1 base, leaving 11 bases between them. Germline V gene lookup returns CDR1 SGHDN and CDR2 FVKESK. The CDR3 runs 15 residues.

V and J are TRBV5-1 and TRBJ1-1; 8 bases fit TRBD1. V gave up 4 bases and J gave up 4 bases; unmatched junction bases: 6. This CDR3 has 14 amino acids. From germline, CDR1 is SGHRS and CDR2 YFSETQ. This chain's CDR3 is CASSRGQGGTEAFF. The CDR3 nucleotides are TGCGCCAGCAGCCGCGGACAGGGTGGCACTGAAGCTTTCTTT.

The chain couples TRBV7-3 to TRBJ2-5, with a possible D match to TRBD1 (6 bases). CDR3 size: 15 residues. V dropped 2 bases and J dropped 3 bases, with 13 bases sitting between them. Germline V gives CDR1 SGHTA, CDR2 FQGTGA. In nucleotides, the CDR3 is TGTGCCAGCAGCTTATCTGGGACACCAAAAGAGACCCAGTACTTC. It yields the protein CASSLSGTPKETQYF.

The chain couples TRBV7-2 to TRBJ1-2; maybe TRBD1 (5 bases). Germline V lookup: CDR1 SGHTA, CDR2 FQGNSA. Trimming pared 4 bases from V and 5 bases from J, leaving 11 bases between. This CDR3 is built from 13 residues. This CDR3 is CASSSRAGYGYTF. The CDR3 nucleotides are TGTGCCAGCAGCTCAAGGGCAGGGTATGGCTACACCTTC. The variable domain in full, with the rest retrieved from reference TRBV7-2 and TRBJ1-2, is GAGVSQSPSNKVTEKGKDVELRCDPISGHTALYWYRQSLGQGLEFLIYFQGNSAPDKSGLPSDRFSAERTGGSVSTLTIQRTQQEDSAVYLCASSSRAGYGYTFGSGTRLTVV.

This rearrangement joins TRBV5-6 to TRBJ1-2; perhaps TRBD1 as D (6 bases). Trimming took off 4 bases at V and 12 bases at J, with 19 bases between the two ends. CDR1 is SGHDT and CDR2 is YYEEEE in the germline V gene. The CDR3 consists of 13 residues. The CDR3, as DNA: TGTGCCAGCAGCCGGAAAGGGGGTCCCCGGGACACCTTC. Translation gives CASSRKGGPRDTF.

This chain uses TRBV5-1 with TRBJ1-1, with TRBD1 matching 10 bases. This CDR3 has 15 residues. CDR1 is SGHRS and CDR2 is YFSETQ in the germline V gene. J lost 1 base, V lost 2 bases, and 2 bases had no gene match. The CDR3 sequence: CASSFGDRGNTEAFF. In DNA form, the CDR3 reads TGCGCCAGCAGCTTCGGGGACAGGGGGAACACTGAAGCTTTCTTT.

This chain uses TRBV13 with TRBJ2-3; 8 bases match TRBD2. CDR3 length: 14 amino acids. Unmatched junction bases numbered 7, after V lost 9 bases and J lost 2 bases. CDR1 PRHDT and CDR2 FYEKMQ come from the germline V gene (reference sequence). The CDR3, as DNA: TGTGCCAGTGCAAAAGCGGGGGACACAGATACGCAGTATTTT. This translates into CASAKAGDTDTQYF.

The genes are TRBV6-1 and TRBJ1-2, with TRBD1 matching 7 bases. Unmatched junction bases numbered 7, after V lost 2 bases and J lost 7 bases. Germline assignment: CDR1 MNHNS and CDR2 SASEGT. The CDR3 spans 14 residues. The CDR3 sequence is CASSESRGETGYTF. CDR3 in DNA: TGTGCCAGCAGTGAATCCAGGGGGGAGACTGGCTACACCTTC.

V is TRBV2 and J is TRBJ2-5, with 9 bases matching TRBD2. The CDR3 is made up of 16 amino acids. The germline V gene encodes CDR1 SNHLY and CDR2 FYNNEI. J lost 5 bases, V lost 4 bases, and 11 bases had no gene match. DNA of the CDR3: TGTGCCAGCAGTGCTTATAGCGGGGGCCGGGGGGAGACCCAGTACTTC. Protein: CASSAYSGGRGETQYF.

This rearrangement joins TRBV6-2 or TRBV6-3 to TRBJ2-5, with 7 bases that match TRBD2. The V and J ends lost 2 bases and 0 bases, in that order; junction bases with no gene match: 9. Germline V gene lookup returns CDR1 MNHEY and CDR2 SVGEGT. CDR3 length: 17 residues. CDR3 sequence: CASSYGYGGGNQETQYF. DNA of the CDR3: TGTGCCAGCAGTTACGGTTATGGGGGGGGGAACCAAGAGACCCAGTACTTC.

The rearrangement links TRBV29-1 to TRBJ2-5; D gene ambiguous. The CDR3 is 13 amino acids. Trimming took 2 bases from V and 1 from J, leaving 8 bases between them. The germline V gene has CDR1 SQVTM and CDR2 ANQGSEA. For the CDR3, the DNA is TGCAGCGTTGAAATTAGCTCCCAAGAGACCCAGTACTTC. Encoded protein: CSVEISSQETQYF.

The V gene is TRBV7-9, the J gene TRBJ1-2; 8 bases are a match to TRBD1. This CDR3 is 12 amino acids long. After removal of 4 bases from V and 8 bases from J, the junction contained 3 bases not matched to a gene. The V gene's germline CDR1 is SEHNR and CDR2 FQNEAQ (reference sequence). The chain's CDR3 is CASSSGGWGYTF. The CDR3 DNA reads as TGTGCCAGCAGCTCAGGGGGCTGGGGCTACACCTTC.

V is TRBV3-1 (or the pseudogene TRBV3-2) and J is TRBJ2-5; the D is unclear. The V end was cut by 3 bases, the J end by 4 bases, with 18 bases between. The CDR3 covers 16 residues. Looked up from germline, CDR1 is LGHDT and CDR2 is YNNKEL (reference sequence). CDR3 sequence (DNA): TGTGCCAGCAGCCACACAGCCGCCTGGCAGAGAGAGACCCAGTACTTC. This encodes CASSHTAAWQRETQYF.

This clone showed up just a few times. The rearrangement joins TRBV3-1 (or the pseudogene TRBV3-2) to TRBJ1-4; a weak D match, TRBD1 (5 bases). CDR3 length: 17 amino acids. Germline CDR1 is LGHDT and CDR2 is YNNKEL (reference sequence). V shed 1 base and J shed 2 bases, with 14 bases lying between them. This CDR3 reads CASSQVVDSGTNEKLFF. The CDR3 region has the DNA TGTGCCAGCAGCCAAGTAGTAGACAGTGGGACTAATGAAAAACTGTTTTTT.

The V call is TRBV2, the J call TRBJ1-5; TRBD1 matches at 9 bases. J lost 5 bases, V lost 4 bases, and 6 bases had no gene match. This CDR3 is built from 15 residues. Germline CDR1 is SNHLY and CDR2 is FYNNEI. CDR3 sequence (DNA): TGTGCCAGCAGTGCTGGACAGGGGATCCATCAGCCCCAGCATTTT. As protein: CASSAGQGIHQPQHF.

The chain links TRBV3-1 (or the pseudogene TRBV3-2) to TRBJ2-1; 11 bases map to TRBD2. The CDR3 is made up of 15 amino acids. Germline CDR1 is LGHDT and CDR2 is YNNKEL (reference sequence). The V segment lost 1 base and the J segment 6 bases; nucleotides outside the gene matches: 2. CDR3 residues: CASSQGLAGSNEQFF. The CDR3 coding sequence is TGTGCCAGCAGCCAAGGACTAGCGGGGTCCAATGAGCAGTTCTTC.

This clone was observed once. This chain uses TRBV7-3 with TRBJ1-1; 7 bases agree with TRBD1. V lost 5 bases, J lost 3 bases, and 12 bases stayed unmatched. Germline CDR1 and CDR2: SGHTA and FQGTGA. The CDR3 spans 16 residues. The CDR3 bases are TGTGCCAGCAGCCCGAACGACAGGGAAGCAGACACTGAAGCTTTCTTT. Translation: CASSPNDREADTEAFF.

This rearrangement joins TRBV19 to TRBJ2-7; a possible D gene is TRBD2 (7 bases). CDR1 and CDR2 (germline): LNHDA, SQIVND (reference sequence). The CDR3 extends over 14 amino acids. V lost 3 bases to trimming and J lost 2 bases, with 11 bases between them. The CDR3 DNA is TGTGCCAGTAGTATTCAGGGGACTACCTACGAGCAGTACTTC. Translating it yields CASSIQGTTYEQYF. Variable domain in full (rest from reference TRBV19 and TRBJ2-7): DGGITQSPKYLFRKEGQNVTLSCEQNLNHDAMYWYRQDPGQGLRLIYYSQIVNDFQKGDIAEGYSVSREKKESFPLTVTSAQKNPTAFYLCASSIQGTTYEQYFGPGTRLTVT.

The chain employs TRBV5-4 and TRBJ2-7; TRBD2 matches at 7 bases. CDR3 length equals 15 residues. Germline lookup yields CDR1 SGHNT and CDR2 YYREEE (reference sequence). V lost 4 bases and J lost 2; bases outside the gene matches: 9. CDR3 sequence reads: CASSREGSSTYEQYF. In DNA, the CDR3 is TGTGCCAGCAGCAGGGAGGGTTCAAGTACCTACGAGCAGTACTTC. The full variable domain, completed using reference TRBV5-4 and TRBJ2-7, is ETGVTQSPTHLIKTRGQQVTLRCSSQSGHNTVSWYQQALGQGPQFIFQYYREEENGRGNFPPRFSGLQFPNYSSELNVNALELDDSALYLCASSREGSSTYEQYFGPGTRLTVT.

V is TRBV12-3 or TRBV12-4 and J is TRBJ1-2; a weak D match, TRBD1 (6 bases). The CDR3 has 13 residues. V lost 3 bases, J lost 6 bases, and 11 bases lay in between. CDR3 nucleotides: TGTGCCAGCAGTTTCAGGACAGCAGATGGCTACACCTTC. Translated: CASSFRTADGYTF.

This chain connects TRBV4-1 to TRBJ1-1, with D perhaps TRBD1 (5 bases). V gave up 1 base and J gave up 0 bases, with 9 bases separating them. Germline V CDR1 and CDR2: MGHRA, YSYEKL. The CDR3 consists of 15 residues. Here the CDR3 DNA reads TGCGCCAGCAGCCAAGTGGGCAGGGTGAACACTGAAGCTTTCTTT. Protein sequence: CASSQVGRVNTEAFF.